This T cell receptor beta chain emerged from a study of T cells after somatic rescue of genetic block. This table comes from immunoSEQ multiplex PCR, and its TCRdb copy is limited to in-frame clones, with some not included. The table lists about 72,000 clones, approximately 91% of them singletons. This clone was observed a handful of times. V was trimmed by 0 bases and J by 3 bases, leaving 5 bases between them. The V gene's germline CDR1 is LNHNV and CDR2 YYDKDF (reference sequence). This CDR3 is 13 amino acids long. The chain carries TRBV15 and TRBJ2-5; D not resolved. The sequencing sample was made of peripheral blood mononuclear cells (PBMCs). This TCR derives from a man aged 25-45 years. In DNA, the CDR3 is TGTGCCACCAGCAGAGATGAAAAAGAGACCCAGTACTTC. It translates to CATSRDEKETQYF.